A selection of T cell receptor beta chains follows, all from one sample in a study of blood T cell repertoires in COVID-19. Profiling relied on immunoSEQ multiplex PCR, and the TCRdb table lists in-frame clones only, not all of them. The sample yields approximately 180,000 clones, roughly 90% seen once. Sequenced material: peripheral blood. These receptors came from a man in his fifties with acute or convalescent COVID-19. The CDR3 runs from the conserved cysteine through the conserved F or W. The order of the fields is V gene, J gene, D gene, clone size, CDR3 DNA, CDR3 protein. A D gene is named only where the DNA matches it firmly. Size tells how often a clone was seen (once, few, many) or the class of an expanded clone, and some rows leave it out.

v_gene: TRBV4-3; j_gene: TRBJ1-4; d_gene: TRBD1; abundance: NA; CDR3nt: TGCGCCAGCAGCCAAGTTCAGGGGGCCTGGGAAAAACTGTTTTTT; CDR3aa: CASSQVQGAWEKLFF
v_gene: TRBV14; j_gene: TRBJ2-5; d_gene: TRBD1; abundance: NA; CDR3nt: TGTGCCAGCAGCCACAGTCCCGGGACAGGGTTTGCGACCCAGTACTTC; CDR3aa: CASSHSPGTGFATQYF
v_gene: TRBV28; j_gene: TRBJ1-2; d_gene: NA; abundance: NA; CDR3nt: TGTGCCAGCAGGGAGCGAAGTGGCTACACCTTC; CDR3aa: CASRERSGYTF
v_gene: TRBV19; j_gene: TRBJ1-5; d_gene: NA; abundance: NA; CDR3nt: TGTGCCAGTAGTCCACGTGACTCAGAGTATAGCAATCAGCCCCAGCATTTT; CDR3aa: CASSPRDSEYSNQPQHF
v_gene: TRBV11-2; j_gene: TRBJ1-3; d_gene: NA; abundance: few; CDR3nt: TGTGCCAGCAGCTTGGATGGGCCCTCTGGAAACACCATATATTTT; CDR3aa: CASSLDGPSGNTIYF
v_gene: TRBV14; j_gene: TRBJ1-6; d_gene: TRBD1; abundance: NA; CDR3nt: TGTGCCAGCAGCCAAGGGGGACAGGGGACACCCCTCCACTTT; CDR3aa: CASSQGGQGTPLHF
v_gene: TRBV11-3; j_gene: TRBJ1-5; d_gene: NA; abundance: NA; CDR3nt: TGTGCCAGCAGCTCGTCCGGGAGCTATAGCAATCAGCCCCAGCATTTT; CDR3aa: CASSSSGSYSNQPQHF
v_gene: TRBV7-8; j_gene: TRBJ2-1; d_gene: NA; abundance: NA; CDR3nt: TGTGCCAGCAGCTTAGGGCAGGGTCAGAATGAGCAGTTCTTC; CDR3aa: CASSLGQGQNEQFF
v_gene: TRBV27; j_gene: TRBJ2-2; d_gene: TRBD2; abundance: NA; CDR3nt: TGTGCCAGCAGTCCCGGGACTAGCGGGACGACCGGGGAGCTGTTTTTT; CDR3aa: CASSPGTSGTTGELFF
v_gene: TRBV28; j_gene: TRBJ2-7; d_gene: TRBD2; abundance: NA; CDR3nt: TGTGCCAGCAGGGGTCGGGCAGCGGGATTATTTTACGAGCAGTACTTC; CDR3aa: CASRGRAAGLFYEQYF
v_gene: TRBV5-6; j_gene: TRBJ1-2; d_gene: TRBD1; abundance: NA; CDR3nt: TGTGCCAGCAGCCCGACAGGGGGCTATGGCTACACCTTC; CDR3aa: CASSPTGGYGYTF
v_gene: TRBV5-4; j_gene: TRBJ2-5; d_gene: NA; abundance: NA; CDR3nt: TGTGCCAGCAGCCCCCTCTTTGGAGAAGAATCGGAGACCCAGTACTTC; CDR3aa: CASSPLFGEESETQYF
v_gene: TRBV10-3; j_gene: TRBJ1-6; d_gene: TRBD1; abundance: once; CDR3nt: TGTGCCATCCACCCGGGGGGGACAGAAAATTCACCCCTCCACTTT; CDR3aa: CAIHPGGTENSPLHF
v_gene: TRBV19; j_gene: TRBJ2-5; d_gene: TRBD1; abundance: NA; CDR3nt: TGTGCCAGTAGCAAGACGACAGGGGGCGGGGAGACCCAGTACTTC; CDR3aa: CASSKTTGGGETQYF
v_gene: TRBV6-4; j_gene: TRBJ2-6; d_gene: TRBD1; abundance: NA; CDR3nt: TGTGCCAGCAGTCCAGACAGGGTAGCTGGGGCCAACGTCCTGACTTTC; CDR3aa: CASSPDRVAGANVLTF
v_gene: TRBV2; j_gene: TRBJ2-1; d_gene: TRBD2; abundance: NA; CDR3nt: TGTGCCAGCAATCGGGACTATTCTAATGAGCAGTTCTTC; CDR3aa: CASNRDYSNEQFF
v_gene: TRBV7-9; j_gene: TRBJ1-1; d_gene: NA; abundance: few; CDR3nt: TGTGCCAGCAGCTTAGTATTGTCGGAAGCTTTCTTT; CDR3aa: CASSLVLSEAFF
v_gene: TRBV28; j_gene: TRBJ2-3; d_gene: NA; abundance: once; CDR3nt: TGTGCCAGCAGCCAAGCCCCACAGGGATTCACAGATACGCAGTATTTT; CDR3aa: CASSQAPQGFTDTQYF
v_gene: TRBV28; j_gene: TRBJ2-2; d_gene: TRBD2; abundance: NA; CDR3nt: TGTGCCAGCAGTTTCGGGACTAGCCCCACCGGGGAGCTGTTTTTT; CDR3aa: CASSFGTSPTGELFF
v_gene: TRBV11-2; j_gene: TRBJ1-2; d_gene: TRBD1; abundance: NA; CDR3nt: TGTGCCAGCAGCCAAGGGACAGGGGGCGTCTATGGCTACACCTTC; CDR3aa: CASSQGTGGVYGYTF
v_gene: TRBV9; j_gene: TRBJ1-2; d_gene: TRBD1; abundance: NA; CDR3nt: TGTGCCAGCAGCGGCCATGAGGGGGCGAACTATGGCTACACCTTC; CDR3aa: CASSGHEGANYGYTF
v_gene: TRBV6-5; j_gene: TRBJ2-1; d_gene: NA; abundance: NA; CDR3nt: TGTGCCAGCAGCCAGCTAGGGGACTCCTACAATGAGCAGTTCTTC; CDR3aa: CASSQLGDSYNEQFF
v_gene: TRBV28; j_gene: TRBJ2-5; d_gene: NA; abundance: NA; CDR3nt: TGTGCCAGCAGCCCCGCGGAGACCCAGTACTTC; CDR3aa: CASSPAETQYF
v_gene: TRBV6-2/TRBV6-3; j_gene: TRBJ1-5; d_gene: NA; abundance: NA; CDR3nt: TGTGCCAGCAGCCGGGCAGGGAGCAATCAGCCCCAGCATTTT; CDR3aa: CASSRAGSNQPQHF
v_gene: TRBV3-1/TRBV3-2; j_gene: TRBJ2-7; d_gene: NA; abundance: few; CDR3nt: TGTGCCAGCAGCCGAGTACTTGGCTCCTACGAGCAGTACTTC; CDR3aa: CASSRVLGSYEQYF
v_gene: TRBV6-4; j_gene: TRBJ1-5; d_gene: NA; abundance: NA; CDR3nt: TGTGCCAGCAGTGTAGACACGAATCAGCCCCAGCATTTT; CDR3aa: CASSVDTNQPQHF
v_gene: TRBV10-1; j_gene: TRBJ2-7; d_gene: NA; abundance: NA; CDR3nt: TGCGCCAGCAGTTTGACTAGTACCTCCCAGCAGTACTTC; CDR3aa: CASSLTSTSQQYF
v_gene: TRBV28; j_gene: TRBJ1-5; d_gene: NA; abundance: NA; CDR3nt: TGTGCCAGCAGTGGGCAGGAAGCTCCCCGCAATCAGCCCCAGCATTTT; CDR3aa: CASSGQEAPRNQPQHF
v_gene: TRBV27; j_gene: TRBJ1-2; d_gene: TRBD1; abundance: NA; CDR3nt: TGTGCCAGCAGTTTATCCCCACAGGGGGAAGAGAATGGCTACACCTTC; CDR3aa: CASSLSPQGEENGYTF
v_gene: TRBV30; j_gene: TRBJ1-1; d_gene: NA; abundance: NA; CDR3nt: TGTGCCTGGACAGGGGAAAGGACTGAAGCTTTCTTT; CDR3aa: CAWTGERTEAFF
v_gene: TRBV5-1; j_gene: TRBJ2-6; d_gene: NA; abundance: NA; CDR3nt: TGCGCCAGCAGCTTGGCGGGCTTCAGGCAGGGACTCTCTGGGGCCAACGTCCTGACTTTC; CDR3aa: CASSLAGFRQGLSGANVLTF
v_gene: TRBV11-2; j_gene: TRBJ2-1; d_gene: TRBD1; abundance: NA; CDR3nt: TGTGCCAGCAGCTTAGAGACAGGGGGGGACAATGAGCAGTTCTTC; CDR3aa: CASSLETGGDNEQFF
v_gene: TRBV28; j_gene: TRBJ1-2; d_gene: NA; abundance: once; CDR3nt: TGTGCCAGCAGTTTTGGGCAGACGATTTATGGCTACACCTTC; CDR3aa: CASSFGQTIYGYTF
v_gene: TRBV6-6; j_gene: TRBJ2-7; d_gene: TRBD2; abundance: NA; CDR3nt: TGTGCCAGCAGTTCCCCCCAGCGGGGGACCTACGAGCAGTACTTC; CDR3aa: CASSSPQRGTYEQYF
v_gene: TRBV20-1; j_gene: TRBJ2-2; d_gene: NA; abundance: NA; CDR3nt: TGCAGTGCTAGTGGAGGTAGCAGAGCGAACACCGGGGAGCTGTTTTTT; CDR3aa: CSASGGSRANTGELFF
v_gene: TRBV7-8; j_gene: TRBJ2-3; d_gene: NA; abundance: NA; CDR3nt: TGTGCCAGCAGCTCAGAAGGCCGGGACTGGCCCACAGATACGCAGTATTTT; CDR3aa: CASSSEGRDWPTDTQYF
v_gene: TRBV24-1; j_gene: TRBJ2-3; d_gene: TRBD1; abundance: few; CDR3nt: TGTGCCACCAGTGATAAGGGGGCGCGAGGCACAGATACGCAGTATTTT; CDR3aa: CATSDKGARGTDTQYF
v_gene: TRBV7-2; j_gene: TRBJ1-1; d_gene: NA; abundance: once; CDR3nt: TGTGCCAGCAGCTTAGCAACAGGGACCGAGACTGAAGCTTTCTTT; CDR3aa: CASSLATGTETEAFF
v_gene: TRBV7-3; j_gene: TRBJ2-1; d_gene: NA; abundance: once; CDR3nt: TGTGCCAGCAGCTTATTTGGGAGGAGCTCCTACAATGAGCAGTTCTTC; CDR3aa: CASSLFGRSSYNEQFF
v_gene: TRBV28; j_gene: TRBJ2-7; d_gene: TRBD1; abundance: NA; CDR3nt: TGTGCCAGCAGCTCCCCCGGGACAGGGGTGCGGGTTGGGTGGTACTTC; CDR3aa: CASSSPGTGVRVGWYF
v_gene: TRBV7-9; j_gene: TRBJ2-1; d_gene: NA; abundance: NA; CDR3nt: TGTGCCAGCAGAGGGGTCGGGCCCCTTAAGTACAATGAGCAGTTCTTC; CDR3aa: CASRGVGPLKYNEQFF
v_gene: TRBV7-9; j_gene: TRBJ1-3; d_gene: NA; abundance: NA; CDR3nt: TGTGCCAGCAGCTCCCCCTCTCTGGGAAACACCATATATTTT; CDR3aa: CASSSPSLGNTIYF
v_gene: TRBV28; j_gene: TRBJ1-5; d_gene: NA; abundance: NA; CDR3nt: TGTGCCAGCCATAAGCCCGTGGGGCCTCAGCCCCAGCATTTT; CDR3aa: CASHKPVGPQPQHF
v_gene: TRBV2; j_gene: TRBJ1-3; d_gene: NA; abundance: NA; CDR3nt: TGTGCCAGCAGTGAAGGCAGGCATGGAAACACCATATATTTT; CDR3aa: CASSEGRHGNTIYF
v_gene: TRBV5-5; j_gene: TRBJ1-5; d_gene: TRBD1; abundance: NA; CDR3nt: TGTGCCAGCAGCCGACAGGGGGGTCAGCCCCAGCATTTT; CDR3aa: CASSRQGGQPQHF
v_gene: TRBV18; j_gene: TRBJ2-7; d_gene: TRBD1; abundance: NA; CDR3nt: TGTGCCAGCTCATCGACAGGGATGTACGAGCAGTACTTC; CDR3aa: CASSSTGMYEQYF
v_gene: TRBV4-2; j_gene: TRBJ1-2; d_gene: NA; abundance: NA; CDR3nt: TGTGCCAGCAGCCAAGAGTCCCGGGATGAGGTTGGCTACACCTTC; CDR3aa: CASSQESRDEVGYTF
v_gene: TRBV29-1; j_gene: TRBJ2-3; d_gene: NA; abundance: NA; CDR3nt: TGCAGCGTTGAACGGGAGACCTACACAGATACGCAGTATTTT; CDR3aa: CSVERETYTDTQYF
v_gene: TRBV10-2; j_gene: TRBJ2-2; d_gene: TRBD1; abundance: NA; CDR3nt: TGCGCCAGCAGCCCACGGGACAGGGTTTTGACCGGGGAGCTGTTTTTT; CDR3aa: CASSPRDRVLTGELFF
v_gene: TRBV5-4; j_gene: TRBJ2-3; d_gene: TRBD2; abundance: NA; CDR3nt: TGTGCCAGCAGCTTGAACCCCGGGGGGGCAGATACGCAGTATTTT; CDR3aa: CASSLNPGGADTQYF